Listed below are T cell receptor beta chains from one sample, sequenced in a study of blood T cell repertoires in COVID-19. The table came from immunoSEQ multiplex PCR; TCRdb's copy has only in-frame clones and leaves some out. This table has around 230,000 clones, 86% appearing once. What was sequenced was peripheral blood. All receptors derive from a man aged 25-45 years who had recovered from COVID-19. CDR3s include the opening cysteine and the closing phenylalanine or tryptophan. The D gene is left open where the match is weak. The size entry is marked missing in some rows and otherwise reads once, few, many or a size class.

TGCGCCAGCACCCTGGGGGGGCTCCGGACAGATACGCAGTATTTT CASTLGGLRTDTQYF 15 - TRBJ2-3 TRBV5-1 -
TGTGCCAGCAGCGCCCAGGGGGGCACAGATACGCAGTATTTT CASSAQGGTDTQYF 14 few TRBJ2-3 TRBV3-1/TRBV3-2 TRBD1
TGTGCCAGCCTCCGTTCAGACAGGGCGTCGGATGGCTACACCTTC CASLRSDRASDGYTF 15 - TRBJ1-2 TRBV6-5 TRBD1
TGCGCCAGCAGCTTGGGGACAGCGCAATATGGCTACACCTTC CASSLGTAQYGYTF 14 - TRBJ1-2 TRBV5-1 -
TGTGCCAGCAGCTTAGCTGGACAGGGGGCTTCGATTGGACGAACTTATTCACCCCTCCACTTT CASSLAGQGASIGRTYSPLHF 21 - TRBJ1-6 TRBV7-4 TRBD1
TGTGCCACCATGTACAGGGGGCTCAGCAAAAACATTCAGTACTTC CATMYRGLSKNIQYF 15 - TRBJ2-4 TRBV19 TRBD1
TGTGCCAGCAGCTTAAGTAGCAGGGTCAAAGACGGGGAGCTGTTTTTT CASSLSSRVKDGELFF 16 - TRBJ2-2 TRBV5-6 -
TGTGCCACGAAACAGAGCCCTAATGAAAAACTGTTTTTT CATKQSPNEKLFF 13 - TRBJ1-4 TRBV3-1/TRBV3-2 -
TGCGCCAGCTCAGCAGGGGGAGTGAACACTGAAGCTTTCTTT CASSAGGVNTEAFF 14 - TRBJ1-1 TRBV5-1 TRBD1
TGTGCCTTTAGCGGGGGGGCCGCAGATACGCAGTATTTT CAFSGGAADTQYF 13 - TRBJ2-3 TRBV30 TRBD2
TGCGCCAGCAGCTTGGCTATAGCGGGGGGACAAGAGACCCAGTACTTC CASSLAIAGGQETQYF 16 - TRBJ2-5 TRBV5-1 TRBD2
TGTGCCAGCAGTGAAACTCGGGATTACGAGCAGTACTTC CASSETRDYEQYF 13 - TRBJ2-7 TRBV6-1 -
TGTGCCAGCTGCTTAGCGGAGAACACCGGGGAGCTGTTTTTT CASCLAENTGELFF 14 - TRBJ2-2 TRBV6-6 -
TGTGCCACCAGCAGAGCGGAAGCCGGGACAGGCAATTGGGGCAATCAGCCCCAGCATTTT CATSRAEAGTGNWGNQPQHF 20 many TRBJ1-5 TRBV15 TRBD1
TGTGCCTGGTCCTTGAGGGAAAAACTGTTTTTT CAWSLREKLFF 11 - TRBJ1-4 TRBV30 -
TGTGCCAGCAGCGCGAGGGGGGGCACTGAAGCTTTCTTT CASSARGGTEAFF 13 - TRBJ1-1 TRBV11-1 -
TGTGCCAGTAGTAGACGGGGAGGGGGACCGGGGAGGGATCAGCCCCAGCATTTT CASSRRGGGPGRDQPQHF 18 - TRBJ1-5 TRBV19 -
TGTGCCAGCAGTTCCTGGAACACTGAAGCTTTCTTT CASSSWNTEAFF 12 few TRBJ1-1 TRBV28 -
TGTGCCAGCAGTGAATTTTCCCCCGGGGGCTACACCTTC CASSEFSPGGYTF 13 - TRBJ1-2 TRBV6-1 -
TGTGCCAGCAGTATCCTCCGGGCGGGGGGCTTTTACAATGAGCAGTTCTTC CASSILRAGGFYNEQFF 17 once TRBJ2-1 TRBV11-2 TRBD2
TGTGCCTCAAGGACAGGGGGGCAAGAGACCCAGTACTTC CASRTGGQETQYF 13 - TRBJ2-5 TRBV6-5 TRBD1
TGTGCCAGCAGTTTTTCCAGACTAGCGGGGGGGGCAGATACGCAGTATTTT CASSFSRLAGGADTQYF 17 once TRBJ2-3 TRBV6-2/TRBV6-3 TRBD2